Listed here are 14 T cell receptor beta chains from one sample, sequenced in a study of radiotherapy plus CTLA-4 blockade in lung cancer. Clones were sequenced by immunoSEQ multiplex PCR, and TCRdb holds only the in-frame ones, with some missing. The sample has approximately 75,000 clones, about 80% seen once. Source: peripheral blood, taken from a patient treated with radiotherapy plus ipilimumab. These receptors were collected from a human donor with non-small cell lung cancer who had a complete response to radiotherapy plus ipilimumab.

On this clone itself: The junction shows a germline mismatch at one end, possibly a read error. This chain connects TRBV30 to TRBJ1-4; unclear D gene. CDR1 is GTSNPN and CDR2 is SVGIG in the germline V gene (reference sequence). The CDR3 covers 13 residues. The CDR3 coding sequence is TGTGCCTGGAGTTCCGGAGCTAAAGAAAAACTGTTTTTT. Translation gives CAWSSGAKEKLFF.

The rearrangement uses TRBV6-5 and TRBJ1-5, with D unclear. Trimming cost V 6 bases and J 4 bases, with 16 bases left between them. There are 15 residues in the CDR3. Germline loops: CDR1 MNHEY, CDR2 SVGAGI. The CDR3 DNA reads TGTGCCAGCAGCCCGGGCCTCGTTTCGAATCAGCCCCAGCATTTT. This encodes CASSPGLVSNQPQHF.

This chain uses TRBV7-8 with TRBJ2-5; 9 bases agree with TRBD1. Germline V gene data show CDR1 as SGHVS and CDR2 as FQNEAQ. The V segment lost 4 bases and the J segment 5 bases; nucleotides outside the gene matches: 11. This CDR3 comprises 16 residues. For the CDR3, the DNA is TGTGCCAGCAGCTCCACTCCCGGACAGGGGAAGGAGACCCAGTACTTC. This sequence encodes CASSSTPGQGKETQYF.

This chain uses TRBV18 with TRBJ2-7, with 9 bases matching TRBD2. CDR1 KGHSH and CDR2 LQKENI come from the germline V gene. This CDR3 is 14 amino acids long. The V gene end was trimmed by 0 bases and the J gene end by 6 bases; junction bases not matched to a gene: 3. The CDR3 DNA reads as TGTGCCAGCTCACCACCGGCGGGGGGGCTCGAGCAGTACTTC. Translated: CASSPPAGGLEQYF.

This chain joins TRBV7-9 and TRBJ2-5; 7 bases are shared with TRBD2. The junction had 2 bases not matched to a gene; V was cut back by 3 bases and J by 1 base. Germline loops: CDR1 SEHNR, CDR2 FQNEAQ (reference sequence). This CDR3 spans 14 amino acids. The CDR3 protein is CASSLASGQETQYF. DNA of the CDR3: TGTGCCAGCAGCTTGGCTAGCGGCCAAGAGACCCAGTACTTC. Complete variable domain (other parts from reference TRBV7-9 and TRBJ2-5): DTGVSQNPRHKITKRGQNVTFRCDPISEHNRLYWYRQTLGQGPEFLTYFQNEAQLEKSRLLSDRFSAERPKGSFSTLEIQRTEQGDSAMYLCASSLASGQETQYFGPGTRLLVL.

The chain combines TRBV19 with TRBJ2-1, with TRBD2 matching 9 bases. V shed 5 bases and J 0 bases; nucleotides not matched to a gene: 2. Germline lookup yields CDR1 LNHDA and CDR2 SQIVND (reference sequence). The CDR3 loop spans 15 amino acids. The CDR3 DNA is TGTGCCAGTAGTGATAGCGGGAGCTCCTACAATGAGCAGTTCTTC. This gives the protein CASSDSGSSYNEQFF.

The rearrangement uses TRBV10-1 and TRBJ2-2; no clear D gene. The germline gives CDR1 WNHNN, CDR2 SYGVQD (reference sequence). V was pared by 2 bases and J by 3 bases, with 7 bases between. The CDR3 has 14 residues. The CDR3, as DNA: TGCGCCAGCAGTGAGGGTCCCGACACCGGGGAGCTGTTTTTT. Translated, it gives CASSEGPDTGELFF.

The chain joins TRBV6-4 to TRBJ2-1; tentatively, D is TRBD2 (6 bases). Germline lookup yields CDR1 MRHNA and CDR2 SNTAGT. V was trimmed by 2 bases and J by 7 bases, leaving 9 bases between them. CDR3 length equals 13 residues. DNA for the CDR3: TGTGCCAGCAGTGACGGGGCGGGGAATGAGCAGTTCTTC. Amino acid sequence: CASSDGAGNEQFF.

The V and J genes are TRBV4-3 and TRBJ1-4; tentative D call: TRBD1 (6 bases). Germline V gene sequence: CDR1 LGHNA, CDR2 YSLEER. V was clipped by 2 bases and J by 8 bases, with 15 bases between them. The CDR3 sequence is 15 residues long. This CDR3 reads CASSQPPVGGEKLFF. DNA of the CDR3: TGCGCCAGCAGCCAACCCCCTGTAGGGGGAGAAAAACTGTTTTTT.

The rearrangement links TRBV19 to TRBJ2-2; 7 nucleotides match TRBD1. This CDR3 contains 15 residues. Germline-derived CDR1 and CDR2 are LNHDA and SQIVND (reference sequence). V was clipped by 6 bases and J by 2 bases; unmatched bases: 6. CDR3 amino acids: CASRRDRANTGELFF. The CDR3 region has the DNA TGTGCCAGTAGAAGGGACAGAGCTAACACCGGGGAGCTGTTTTTT.

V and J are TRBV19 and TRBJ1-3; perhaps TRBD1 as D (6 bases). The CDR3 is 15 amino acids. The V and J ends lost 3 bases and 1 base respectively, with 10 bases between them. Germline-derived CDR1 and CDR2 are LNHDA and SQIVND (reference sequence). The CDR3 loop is CASSIRGQSGNTIYF. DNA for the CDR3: TGTGCCAGTAGTATCCGGGGGCAATCTGGAAACACCATATATTTT.

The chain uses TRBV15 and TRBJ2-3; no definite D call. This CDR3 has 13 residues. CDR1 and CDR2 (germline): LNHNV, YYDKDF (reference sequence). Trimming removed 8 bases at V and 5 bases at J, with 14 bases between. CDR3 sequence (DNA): TGTGCCACCTCTAGAGACACCCAAGATACGCAGTATTTT. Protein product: CATSRDTQDTQYF.

CDR3 amino acids: CASSMYSGVETQYF. The CDR3 nucleotides are TGTGCCAGTAGTATGTACAGCGGGGTAGAGACCCAGTACTTC. The chain employs TRBV19 and TRBJ2-5; 7 nucleotides agree with TRBD2. This CDR3 region has 14 residues. CDR1 and CDR2 from the germline V gene are LNHDA and SQIVND (reference sequence). V lost 3 bases and J lost 4; bases outside the gene matches: 5.

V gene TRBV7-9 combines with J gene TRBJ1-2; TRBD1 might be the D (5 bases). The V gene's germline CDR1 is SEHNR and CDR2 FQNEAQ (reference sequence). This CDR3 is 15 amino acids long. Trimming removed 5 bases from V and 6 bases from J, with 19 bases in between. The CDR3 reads CASSHGSRDGDGYTF. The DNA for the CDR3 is TGTGCCAGCAGCCACGGAAGCAGGGATGGGGATGGCTACACCTTC.